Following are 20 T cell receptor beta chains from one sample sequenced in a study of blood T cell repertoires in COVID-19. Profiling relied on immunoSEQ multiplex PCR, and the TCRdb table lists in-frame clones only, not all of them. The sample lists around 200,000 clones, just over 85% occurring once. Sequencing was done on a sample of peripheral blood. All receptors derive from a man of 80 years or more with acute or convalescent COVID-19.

The CDR3 nucleotides are TGTGCCAGCAGTCCTGACGGGGTTAGGACTGAAGCTTTCTTT. This gives the protein CASSPDGVRTEAFF. This rearrangement joins TRBV28 to TRBJ1-1; D gene uncertain. Trimming took off 5 bases at V and 5 bases at J, with 15 bases between the two ends. CDR3 length equals 14 residues. The germline V gene encodes CDR1 MDHEN and CDR2 SYDVKM.

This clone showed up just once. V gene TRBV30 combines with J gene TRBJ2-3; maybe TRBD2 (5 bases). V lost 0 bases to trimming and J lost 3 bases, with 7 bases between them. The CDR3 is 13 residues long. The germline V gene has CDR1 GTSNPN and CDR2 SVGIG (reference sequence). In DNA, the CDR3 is TGTGCCTGGAGTGTACCGGGGACAGATACGCAGTATTTT. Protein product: CAWSVPGTDTQYF.

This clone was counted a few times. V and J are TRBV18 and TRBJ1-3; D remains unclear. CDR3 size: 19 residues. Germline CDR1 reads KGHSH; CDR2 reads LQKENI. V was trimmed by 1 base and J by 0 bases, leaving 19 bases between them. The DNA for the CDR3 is TGTGCCAGCTCACCACGCCAACCTTCGACCCACAGCTCTGGAAACACCATATATTTT. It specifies CASSPRQPSTHSSGNTIYF.

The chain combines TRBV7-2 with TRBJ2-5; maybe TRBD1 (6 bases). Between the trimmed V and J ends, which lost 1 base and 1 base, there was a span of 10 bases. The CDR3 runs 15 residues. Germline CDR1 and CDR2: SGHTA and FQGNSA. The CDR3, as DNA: TGTGCCAGCAGCTTAGGCCAGGGGCCCCAAGAGACCCAGTACTTC. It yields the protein CASSLGQGPQETQYF. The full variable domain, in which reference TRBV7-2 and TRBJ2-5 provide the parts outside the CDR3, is GAGVSQSPSNKVTEKGKDVELRCDPISGHTALYWYRQSLGQGLEFLIYFQGNSAPDKSGLPSDRFSAERTGGSVSTLTIQRTQQEDSAVYLCASSLGQGPQETQYFGPGTRLLVL.

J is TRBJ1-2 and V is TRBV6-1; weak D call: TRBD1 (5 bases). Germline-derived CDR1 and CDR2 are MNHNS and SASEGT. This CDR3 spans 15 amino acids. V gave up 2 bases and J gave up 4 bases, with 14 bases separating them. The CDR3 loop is CASSETFGTGYGYTF. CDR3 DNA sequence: TGTGCCAGCAGTGAAACTTTCGGGACTGGCTATGGCTACACCTTC.

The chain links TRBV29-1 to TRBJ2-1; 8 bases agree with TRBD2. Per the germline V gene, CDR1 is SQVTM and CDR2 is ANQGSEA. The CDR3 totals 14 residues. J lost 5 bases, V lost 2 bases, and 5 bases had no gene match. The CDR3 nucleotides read TGCAGCGTTGAAAGACTAGCGAGTAACAATGAGCAGTTCTTC. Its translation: CSVERLASNNEQFF.

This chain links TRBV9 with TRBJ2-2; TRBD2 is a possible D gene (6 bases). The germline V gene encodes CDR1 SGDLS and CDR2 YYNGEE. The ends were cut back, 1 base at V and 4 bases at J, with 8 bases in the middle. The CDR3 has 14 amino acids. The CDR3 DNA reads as TGTGCCAGCAGCGTACGGGGAGGCACCGGGGAGCTGTTTTTT. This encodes CASSVRGGTGELFF. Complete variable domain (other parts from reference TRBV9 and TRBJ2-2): DSGVTQTPKHLITATGQRVTLRCSPRSGDLSVYWYQQSLDQGLQFLIQYYNGEERAKGNILERFSAQQFPDLHSELNLSSLELGDSALYFCASSVRGGTGELFFGEGSRLTVL.

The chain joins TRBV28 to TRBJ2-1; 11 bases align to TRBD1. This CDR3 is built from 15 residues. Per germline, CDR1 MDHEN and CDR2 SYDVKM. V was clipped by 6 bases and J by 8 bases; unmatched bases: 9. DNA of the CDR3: TGTGCCAGCAGGCCCGGGACAGGGGGATCGGATGAGCAGTTCTTC. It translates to CASRPGTGGSDEQFF.

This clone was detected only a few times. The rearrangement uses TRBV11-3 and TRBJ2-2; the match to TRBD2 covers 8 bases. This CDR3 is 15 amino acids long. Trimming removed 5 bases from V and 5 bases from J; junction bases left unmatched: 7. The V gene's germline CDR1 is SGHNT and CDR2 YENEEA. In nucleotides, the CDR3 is TGTGCCAGCAGCCCGGGGGGGCTGAGTACCGGGGAGCTGTTTTTT. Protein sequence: CASSPGGLSTGELFF.

CDR3 loop: CASSRGQSTSTDTQYF. In DNA form, the CDR3 reads TGTGCCAGCAGTAGGGGACAGTCAACTAGCACAGATACGCAGTATTTT. This sequence joins TRBV2 and TRBJ2-3; TRBD1 matches 7 bases. The ends lost 5 bases at V and 0 bases at J; junction bases unmatched: 8. In germline, CDR1 is SNHLY, CDR2 FYNNEI. This CDR3 comprises 16 residues.

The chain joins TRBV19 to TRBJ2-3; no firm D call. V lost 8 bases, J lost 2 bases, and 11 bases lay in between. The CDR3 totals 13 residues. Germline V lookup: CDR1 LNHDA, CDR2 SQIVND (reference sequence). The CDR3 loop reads CASLRSDTDTQYF. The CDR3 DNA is TGTGCCAGTCTCAGGTCCGACACAGATACGCAGTATTTT.

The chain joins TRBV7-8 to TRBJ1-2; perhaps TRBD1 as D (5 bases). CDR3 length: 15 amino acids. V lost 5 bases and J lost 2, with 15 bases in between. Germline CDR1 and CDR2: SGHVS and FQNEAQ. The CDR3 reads CASSPQRGSNYGYTF. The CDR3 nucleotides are TGTGCCAGCAGCCCCCAAAGGGGATCAAACTATGGCTACACCTTC.

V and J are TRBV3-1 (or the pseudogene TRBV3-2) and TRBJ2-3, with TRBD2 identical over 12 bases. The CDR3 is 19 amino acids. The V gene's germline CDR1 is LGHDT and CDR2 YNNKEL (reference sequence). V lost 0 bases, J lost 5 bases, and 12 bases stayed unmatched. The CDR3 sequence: CASSQEAFRLAGEVDTQYF. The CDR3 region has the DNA TGTGCCAGCAGCCAAGAAGCGTTCCGACTAGCGGGAGAGGTAGATACGCAGTATTTT.

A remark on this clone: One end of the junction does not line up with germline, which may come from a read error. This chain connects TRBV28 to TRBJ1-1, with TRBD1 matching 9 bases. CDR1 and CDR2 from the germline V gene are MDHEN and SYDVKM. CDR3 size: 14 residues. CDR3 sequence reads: CASNLQGARTEAFF. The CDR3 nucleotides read TGTGCCAGCAATTTACAGGGGGCGCGGACTGAAGCTTTCTTT. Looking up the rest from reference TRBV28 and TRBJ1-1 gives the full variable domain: DVKVTQSSRYLVKRTGEKVFLECVQDMDHENMFWYRQDPGLGLRLIYFSYDVKMKEKGDIPEGYSVSREKKERFSLILESASTNQTSMYLCASNLQGARTEAFFGQGTRLTVV.

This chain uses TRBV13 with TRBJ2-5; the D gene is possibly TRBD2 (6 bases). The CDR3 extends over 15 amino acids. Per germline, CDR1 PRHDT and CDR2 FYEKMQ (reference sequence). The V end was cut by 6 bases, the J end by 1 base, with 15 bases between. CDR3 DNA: TGTGCCAGCAGTCCATCCCCGGGAGCCCAAGAGACCCAGTACTTC. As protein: CASSPSPGAQETQYF.

The DNA of the CDR3 is TGCGCCAGCAGTGAGTCGCGGGGTCGCTCCTACGAGCAGTACTTC. Protein product: CASSESRGRSYEQYF. The chain carries TRBV10-1 and TRBJ2-7, with D tentatively TRBD2 (6 bases). Trimming shortened V by 0 bases and J by 0 bases, and 9 bases separated the two germline ends. The CDR3 has 15 amino acids. Germline values: CDR1 WNHNN, CDR2 SYGVQD (reference sequence).

CDR3 DNA: TGTGCCAGCAGCGACGGACAACTCTCCTATAATTCACCCCTCCACTTT. It translates to CASSDGQLSYNSPLHF. The J gene is TRBJ1-6, the V gene TRBV9, with a tentative D call TRBD1 (5 bases). The CDR3 runs to 16 residues. Between the trimmed V and J ends, which lost 3 bases and 0 bases, there was a span of 10 bases. Germline CDR1 SGDLS, CDR2 YYNGEE.

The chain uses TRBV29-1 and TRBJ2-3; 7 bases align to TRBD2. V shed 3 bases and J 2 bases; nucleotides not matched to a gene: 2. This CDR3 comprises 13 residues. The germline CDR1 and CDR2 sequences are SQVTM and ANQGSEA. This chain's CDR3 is CSVEGGITDTQYF. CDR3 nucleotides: TGCAGCGTTGAGGGGGGGATCACAGATACGCAGTATTTT.

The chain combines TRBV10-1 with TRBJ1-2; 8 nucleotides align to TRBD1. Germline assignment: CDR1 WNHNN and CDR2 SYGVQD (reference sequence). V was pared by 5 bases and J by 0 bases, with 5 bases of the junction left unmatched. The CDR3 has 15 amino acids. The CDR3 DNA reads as TGCGCCAGCAGTTTCACAGGGGGTCCTAACTATGGCTACACCTTC. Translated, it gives CASSFTGGPNYGYTF.

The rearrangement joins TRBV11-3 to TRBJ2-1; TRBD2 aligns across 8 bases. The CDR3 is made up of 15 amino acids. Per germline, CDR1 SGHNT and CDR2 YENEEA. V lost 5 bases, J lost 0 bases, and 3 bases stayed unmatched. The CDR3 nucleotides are TGTGCCAGCAGCAAGAGCGGGGGCTCCTACAATGAGCAGTTCTTC. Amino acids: CASSKSGGSYNEQFF.